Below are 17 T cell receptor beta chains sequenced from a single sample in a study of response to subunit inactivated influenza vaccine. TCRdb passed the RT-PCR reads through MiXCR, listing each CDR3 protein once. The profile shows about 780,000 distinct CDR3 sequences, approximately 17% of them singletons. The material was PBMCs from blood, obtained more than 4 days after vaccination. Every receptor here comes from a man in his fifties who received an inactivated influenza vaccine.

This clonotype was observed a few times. In nucleotides, the CDR3 is TGTGCCAGCAGTCTCCACCGGAACACTGAAGCTTTCTTT. Protein product: CASSLHRNTEAFF. J is TRBJ1-1 and V is TRBV6-1, with no clear D. This CDR3 is 13 amino acids long. V gave up 5 bases and J gave up 1 base, with 8 bases separating them. Germline values: CDR1 MNHNS, CDR2 SASEGT.

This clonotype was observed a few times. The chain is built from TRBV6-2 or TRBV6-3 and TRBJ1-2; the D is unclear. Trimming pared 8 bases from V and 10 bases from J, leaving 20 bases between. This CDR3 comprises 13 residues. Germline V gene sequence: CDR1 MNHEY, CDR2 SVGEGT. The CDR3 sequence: CASRVLRREDYTF. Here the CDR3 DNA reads TGTGCCAGCCGTGTGCTCCGGCGAGAGGACTACACCTTC.

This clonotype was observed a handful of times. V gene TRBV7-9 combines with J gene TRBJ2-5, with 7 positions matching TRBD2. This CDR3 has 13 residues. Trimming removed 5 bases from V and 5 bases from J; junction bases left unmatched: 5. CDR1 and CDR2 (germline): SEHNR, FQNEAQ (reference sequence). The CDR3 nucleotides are TGTGCCAGCAGCCGGACTAGTATGGAGACCCAGTACTTC. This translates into CASSRTSMETQYF.

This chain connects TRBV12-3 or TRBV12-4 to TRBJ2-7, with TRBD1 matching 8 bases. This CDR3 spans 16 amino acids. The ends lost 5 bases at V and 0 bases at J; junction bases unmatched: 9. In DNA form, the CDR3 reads TGTGCCAGCAGTCCGTGGACAGGGACGAGCTCCTACGAGCAGTACTTC. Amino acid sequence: CASSPWTGTSSYEQYF.

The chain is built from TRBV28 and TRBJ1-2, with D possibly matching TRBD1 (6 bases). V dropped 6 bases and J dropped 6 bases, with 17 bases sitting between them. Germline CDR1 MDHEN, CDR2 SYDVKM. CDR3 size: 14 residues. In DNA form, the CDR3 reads TGTGCCAGCAGCCCCTGGCGGGGGGGCAATGGCTACACCTTC. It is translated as CASSPWRGGNGYTF.

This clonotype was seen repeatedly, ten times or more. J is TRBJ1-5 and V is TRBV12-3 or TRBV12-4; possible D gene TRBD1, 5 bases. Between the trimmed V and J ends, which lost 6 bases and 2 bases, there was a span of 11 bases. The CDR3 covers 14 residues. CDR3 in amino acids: CASSLRGGNQPQHF. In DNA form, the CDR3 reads TGTGCCAGCAGCTTACGGGGGGGCAATCAGCCCCAGCATTTT.

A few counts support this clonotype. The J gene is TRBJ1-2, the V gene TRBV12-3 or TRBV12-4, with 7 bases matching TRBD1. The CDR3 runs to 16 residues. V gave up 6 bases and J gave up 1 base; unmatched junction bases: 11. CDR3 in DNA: TGTGCCAGCAGCCAAGGGCGGGACAGACTTAACTATGGCTACACCTTC. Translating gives CASSQGRDRLNYGYTF.

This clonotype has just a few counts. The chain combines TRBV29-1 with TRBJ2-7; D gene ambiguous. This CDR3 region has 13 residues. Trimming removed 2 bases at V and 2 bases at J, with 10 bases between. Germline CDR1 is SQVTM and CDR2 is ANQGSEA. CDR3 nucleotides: TGCAGCGTTGAACCGGTTGGGGCCTACGAGCAGTACTTC. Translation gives CSVEPVGAYEQYF.

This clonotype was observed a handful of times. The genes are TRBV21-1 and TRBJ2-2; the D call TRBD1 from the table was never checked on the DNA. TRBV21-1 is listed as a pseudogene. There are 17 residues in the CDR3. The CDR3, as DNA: TGTGCCAGCAGCAGACCCAGACAGGGGGCGAACACCGGGGAGCTGTTTTTT. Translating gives CASSRPRQGANTGELFF.

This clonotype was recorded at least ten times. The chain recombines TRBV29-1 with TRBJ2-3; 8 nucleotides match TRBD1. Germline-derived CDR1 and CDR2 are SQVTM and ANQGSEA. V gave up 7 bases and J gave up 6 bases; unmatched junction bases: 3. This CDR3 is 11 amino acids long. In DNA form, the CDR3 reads TGCAGCGGGGGGGACAGGGATACGCAGTATTTT. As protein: CSGGDRDTQYF.

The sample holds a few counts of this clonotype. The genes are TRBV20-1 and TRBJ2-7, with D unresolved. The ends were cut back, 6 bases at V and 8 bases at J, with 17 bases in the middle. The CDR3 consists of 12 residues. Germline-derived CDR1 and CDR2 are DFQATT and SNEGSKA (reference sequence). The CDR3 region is CSAPRTFDQQYF. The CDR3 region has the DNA TGCAGTGCCCCCAGGACGTTCGACCAGCAGTACTTC.

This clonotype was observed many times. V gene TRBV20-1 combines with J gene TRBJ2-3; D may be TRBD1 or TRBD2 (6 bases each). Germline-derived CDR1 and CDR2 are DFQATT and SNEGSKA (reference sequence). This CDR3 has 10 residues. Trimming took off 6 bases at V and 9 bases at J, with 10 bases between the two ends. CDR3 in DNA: TGCAGTGCGGGGGGCCTAACGCAGTATTTT. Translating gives CSAGGLTQYF.

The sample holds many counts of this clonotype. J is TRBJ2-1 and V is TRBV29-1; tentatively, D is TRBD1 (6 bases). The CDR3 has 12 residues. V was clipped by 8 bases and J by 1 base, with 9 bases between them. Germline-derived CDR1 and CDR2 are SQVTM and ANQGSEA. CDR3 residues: CSLGASYNEQFF. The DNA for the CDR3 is TGCAGCTTGGGGGCTTCCTACAATGAGCAGTTCTTC.

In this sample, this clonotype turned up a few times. CDR3 protein: CSAFKDRGREQYF. CDR3 nucleotide sequence: TGCAGTGCCTTCAAGGACAGGGGGCGCGAGCAGTACTTC. The rearrangement links TRBV20-1 to TRBJ2-7; 11 bases match TRBD1. The J segment lost 6 bases and the V segment lost 6 bases, leaving 7 bases of the junction unmatched. The CDR3 spans 13 residues. The germline V gene encodes CDR1 DFQATT and CDR2 SNEGSKA (reference sequence).

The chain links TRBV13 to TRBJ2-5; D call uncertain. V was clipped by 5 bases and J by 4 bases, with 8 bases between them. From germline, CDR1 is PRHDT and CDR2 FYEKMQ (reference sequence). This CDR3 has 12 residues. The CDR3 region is CASSPWRETQYF. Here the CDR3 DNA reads TGTGCCAGCAGCCCCTGGAGAGAGACCCAGTACTTC.

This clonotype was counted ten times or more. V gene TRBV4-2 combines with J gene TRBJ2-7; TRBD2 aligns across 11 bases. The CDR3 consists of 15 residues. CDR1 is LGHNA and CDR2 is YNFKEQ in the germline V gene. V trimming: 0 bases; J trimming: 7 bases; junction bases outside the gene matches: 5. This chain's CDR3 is CASSQELSGRGEQYF. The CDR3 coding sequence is TGTGCCAGCAGCCAAGAACTTAGCGGGAGGGGGGAGCAGTACTTC.

In DNA form, the CDR3 reads TGTGCCAGCAGCTTGTTGGGACAACACACTAATGAAAAACTGTTTTTT. Residues: CASSLLGQHTNEKLFF. The chain carries TRBV5-6 and TRBJ1-4, with D tentatively TRBD1 (6 bases). This CDR3 region has 16 residues. Between the trimmed V and J ends, which lost 1 base and 2 bases, there was a span of 12 bases. CDR1 and CDR2 (germline): SGHDT, YYEEEE.